One and the same sample provided the 7 T cell receptor beta chains below, sequenced in a study of cytomegalovirus exposure and HLA in healthy donors. The primer mix had 60 Vbeta and 13 Jbeta primers. Clones were sequenced by immunoSEQ multiplex PCR, and TCRdb holds only the in-frame ones, with some missing. The sample yields 75,000 to 85,000 clones, around three quarters seen once. Sequencing was performed on PBMCs. The receptors derive from a male donor in good health and CMV-seronegative.

The rearrangement uses TRBV7-2 and TRBJ2-5, with D perhaps matching TRBD1 (6 bases). CDR1 and CDR2 from the germline V gene are SGHTA and FQGNSA. The length of the CDR3 is 14 residues. With 6 bases removed from V and 1 base from J, the gap between germline ends came to 12 bases. Written as DNA, the CDR3 is TGTGCCAGCAGGCAGGGGTTAACCCAAGAGACCCAGTACTTC. Residues: CASRQGLTQETQYF.

This rearrangement joins TRBV7-2 to TRBJ2-3; 7 nucleotides align to TRBD1. Germline loops: CDR1 SGHTA, CDR2 FQGNSA. J gave up 1 base and V 4 bases, and 8 bases lay outside the gene matches. The CDR3 has 16 residues. The CDR3 region is CASSSNTGTGTDTQYF. CDR3 sequence (DNA): TGTGCCAGCAGCTCTAACACCGGGACAGGCACAGATACGCAGTATTTT.

CDR3 in amino acids: CASSPQGLAGYNEQFF. The CDR3 DNA reads TGTGCCAGCAGTCCCCAAGGACTAGCGGGGTACAATGAGCAGTTCTTC. The chain combines TRBV11-2 with TRBJ2-1; the match to TRBD2 covers 12 bases. V lost 6 bases, J lost 4 bases, and 7 bases stayed unmatched. The germline gives CDR1 SGHAT, CDR2 FQNNGV. This CDR3 has 16 residues.

The chain uses TRBV11-2 and TRBJ2-5; 8 bases are a match to TRBD2. This CDR3 has 15 amino acids. Germline V CDR1 and CDR2: SGHAT, FQNNGV. Unmatched junction bases numbered 10, after V lost 4 bases and J lost 6 bases. The CDR3 protein is CASSSLTGGDQTQYF. In DNA, the CDR3 is TGTGCCAGCAGCTCCCTTACCGGGGGGGATCAGACCCAGTACTTC.

As to this clone: At one end the junction does not follow the germline gene, possibly because of a read error. The gene calls are TRBV7-9 and TRBJ2-5, with D uncertain. The length of the CDR3 is 17 residues. Germline CDR1 SEHNR, CDR2 FQNEAQ (reference sequence). The CDR3 protein is CSSSLMVPRKLQETQYF. The CDR3, as DNA: TGTTCCAGCAGCTTAATGGTCCCGAGAAAACTTCAAGAGACCCAGTACTTC.

The genes are TRBV18 and TRBJ1-3; possible D gene TRBD1, 6 bases. The CDR3 is 15 amino acids. The V end lost 3 bases, the J end lost 0 bases, and 9 bases lay between the germline ends. CDR1 KGHSH and CDR2 LQKENI come from the germline V gene. The CDR3 sequence is CASSPGQSSGNTIYF. The DNA of the CDR3 is TGTGCCAGCTCACCGGGACAAAGCTCTGGAAACACCATATATTTT.

Here the CDR3 DNA reads TGCGCCAGCAGTGAGGGACTAGCGGGGGTCAATGAGCAGTTCTTC. Translating gives CASSEGLAGVNEQFF. The chain combines TRBV10-2 with TRBJ2-1; 13 nucleotides align to TRBD2. The V gene's germline CDR1 is WSHSY and CDR2 SAAADI. J gave up 6 bases and V 2 bases, and 1 base lay outside the gene matches. The CDR3 covers 15 residues.